This T cell receptor (beta chain) was captured by sequencing in a study of T cell responses to AZD1222 COVID-19 vaccine. Clones were read by immunoSEQ multiplex PCR, and TCRdb kept only the in-frame ones, dropping some. In the table there are about 130,000 clones, roughly 91% of which are singletons. About this clone itself: As yet, its antigen is unknown.

Study-wide results and caveats: Baseline testing showed seropositivity in only five to seven AZD1222 recipients. After the peak T cell response, and only then, were repertoires sampled. Mostly white British, mostly female donors; authors suggested clonal diversity may be underestimated.

V shed 6 bases, J shed 1 base, and the junction held 10 bases outside the gene matches. The CDR3 has 16 residues. Germline assignment: CDR1 SNHLY and CDR2 FYNNEI. The rearrangement links TRBV2 to TRBJ1-2; 8 nucleotides align to TRBD1. The sequence derives from an adult who received the AZD1222 COVID-19 vaccine. This material consisted of peripheral blood, taken 28 days after the second AZD1222 dose. Written as DNA, the CDR3 is TGTGCCAGCAGCGCCATGCAGGGGGCGAATAACTATGGCTACACCTTC. This translates into CASSAMQGANNYGYTF.